Listed here are 7 T cell receptor beta chains from one sample, sequenced in a study of blood T cell repertoires in COVID-19. The protocol was immunoSEQ multiplex PCR, while the TCRdb copy is restricted to in-frame clones and leaves out a portion. The sample has some 240,000 clones; approximately 80% are singletons. Sample: peripheral blood. All receptors come from a woman of 80 years or more with acute or convalescent COVID-19.

The chain has TRBV24-1 and TRBJ1-5; TRBD1 is a possible D gene (5 bases). Trimming left V 4 bases short and J 3 bases short, with 9 bases between. The CDR3 spans 14 residues. CDR1 and CDR2 (germline): KGHDR, SFDVKD. CDR3 DNA: TGTGCCACCAGTGACTCGGACAACAATCAGCCCCAGCATTTT. Translating it yields CATSDSDNNQPQHF.

V and J are TRBV7-3 and TRBJ2-3, with no clear D. Germline CDR1 SGHTA, CDR2 FQGTGA. Trimming removed 3 bases from V and 1 base from J, with 8 bases in between. The CDR3 consists of 14 residues. The CDR3 DNA sequence: TGTGCCAGCAGCTTGGGCCTCCGCACAGATACGCAGTATTTT. Its translation: CASSLGLRTDTQYF.

V gene TRBV5-1 combines with J gene TRBJ2-6, with 7 bases aligning to TRBD1. The CDR3 runs 17 residues. Trimming removed 3 bases from V and 2 bases from J; junction bases left unmatched: 8. CDR1 and CDR2 from the germline V gene are SGHRS and YFSETQ. For the CDR3, the DNA is TGCGCCAGCAGCTCCGTCCCGACAGGGACTGGGGCCAACGTCCTGACTTTC. Translating it yields CASSSVPTGTGANVLTF.

The chain uses TRBV30 and TRBJ1-5, with 8 positions matching TRBD1. The germline V gene has CDR1 GTSNPN and CDR2 SVGIG (reference sequence). CDR3 size: 13 residues. V was pared by 8 bases and J by 8 bases, with 11 bases of the junction left unmatched. The CDR3 sequence: CAQGPGGDKPQHF. The CDR3 DNA reads as TGTGCCCAAGGGCCAGGGGGCGATAAGCCCCAGCATTTT.

With regard to this clone: Other DNA sequences from this sample encode an identical CDR3 as well. The chain is built from TRBV28 and TRBJ2-2, with D tentatively TRBD2 (6 bases). The CDR3 runs 12 residues. From germline, CDR1 is MDHEN and CDR2 SYDVKM. V dropped 5 bases and J dropped 8 bases, with 9 bases sitting between them. CDR3 coding DNA: TGTGCCAGCAGTCTGGGGGGAGGGGAGCTGTTTTTT. Amino acid sequence: CASSLGGGELFF.

V is TRBV7-9 and J is TRBJ2-5, with D unresolved. Trimming shortened V by 1 base and J by 5 bases, and 11 bases separated the two germline ends. Germline V lookup: CDR1 SEHNR, CDR2 FQNEAQ (reference sequence). The length of the CDR3 is 14 residues. CDR3 protein: CASSLGSTGETQYF. The CDR3 nucleotides read TGTGCCAGCAGCTTAGGCAGCACCGGGGAGACCCAGTACTTC.

V and J are TRBV29-1 and TRBJ2-1; 11 nucleotides match TRBD2. Germline V lookup: CDR1 SQVTM, CDR2 ANQGSEA. The CDR3 sequence is 16 residues long. V gave up 4 bases and J gave up 0 bases; unmatched junction bases: 5. The DNA for the CDR3 is TGCAGCGTTGCGGCTAGCGGGGGGTTCTCCTACAATGAGCAGTTCTTC. It codes for CSVAASGGFSYNEQFF.